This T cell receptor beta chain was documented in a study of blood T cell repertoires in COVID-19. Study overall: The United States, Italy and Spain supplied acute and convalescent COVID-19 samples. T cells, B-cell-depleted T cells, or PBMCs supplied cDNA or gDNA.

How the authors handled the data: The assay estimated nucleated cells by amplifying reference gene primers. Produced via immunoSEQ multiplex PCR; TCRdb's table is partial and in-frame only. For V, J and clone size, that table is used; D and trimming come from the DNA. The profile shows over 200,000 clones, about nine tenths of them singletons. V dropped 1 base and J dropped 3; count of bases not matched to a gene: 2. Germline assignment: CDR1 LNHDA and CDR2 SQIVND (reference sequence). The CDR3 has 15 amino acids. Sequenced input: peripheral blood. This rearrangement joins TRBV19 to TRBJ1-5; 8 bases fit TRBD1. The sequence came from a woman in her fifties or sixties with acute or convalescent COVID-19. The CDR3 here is CASSIGDRYNQPQHF. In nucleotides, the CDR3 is TGTGCCAGTAGTATAGGGGACAGGTACAATCAGCCCCAGCATTTT.